This section outlines one TCR beta chain sequence together with its context. Germline V CDR1 and CDR2: KGHSH, LQKENI. The CDR3 is 16 amino acids. Trimming took 0 bases from V and 0 from J, leaving 9 bases between them. This specimen comes from a study of OX40 agonist ivuxolimab in advanced cancers. Clones were sequenced by immunoSEQ multiplex PCR, and TCRdb holds only the in-frame ones, with some missing. This sample has more than 40,000 clones, with around nine tenths found just once. The V call is TRBV18, the J call TRBJ2-1; D not certain. This TCR was recovered from an adult with an advanced solid tumor such as melanoma, head and neck, liver or kidney cancer. The sample was CD4+ or CD8+ T cells sorted from blood, taken in a trial of the OX40 agonist ivuxolimab. Here the CDR3 DNA reads TGTGCCAGCTCACCACCGTCCAGGAGCTCCTACAATGAGCAGTTCTTC. Its protein is CASSPPSRSSYNEQFF.